The present T cell receptor beta chain was sequenced within a study of CD8 T cells in Susac syndrome. About the study: The Susac syndrome patients were therapy-naive, on corticosteroids, or on intravenous immunoglobulin alone at blood draw. Study-wide results and limits: It was in TEMRA cells and active patients that Susac CD8+ clonal expansion peaked. In total CD8+ repertoires, 15 to 20 Susac-specific public clones were found, and several in CD8+ TEMRA repertoires.

Concerning this clonotype: Its antigen remains unidentified.

Roughly 0.45 to 1 ug RNA was reverse transcribed with random hexamers. TCRdb re-called the immunoSEQ multiplex PCR reads with MiXCR, one entry per CDR3 protein. The table records fewer than 85,000 distinct CDR3 sequences, 85% to 95% of them present only once. Blood CD8+ and CD4+ T cells underwent high-throughput TCR beta sequencing. Germline V CDR1 and CDR2: MGHRA, YSYEKL. V was trimmed by 3 bases and J by 5 bases, leaving 10 bases between them. The CDR3 has 13 residues. This rearrangement joins TRBV4-1 to TRBJ2-5, with TRBD1 as a possible D gene (5 bases). The specimen sequenced was CD8+ T cells from PBMCs. This clonotype was obtained from a human donor with Susac syndrome. CDR3 loop: CASSQGSGETQYF. The CDR3 DNA reads TGCGCCAGCAGCCAGGGATCAGGGGAGACCCAGTACTTC.